Listed below are T cell receptor beta chains from one sample, sequenced in a study of cytomegalovirus exposure and HLA in healthy donors. The assay was immunoSEQ multiplex PCR, and TCRdb's table has in-frame clones only and misses some. The sample has over 150,000 clones, around 82% seen once. Sequenced: PBMCs. These receptors all stem from a woman between 50 and 59 years old in good health and CMV-seropositive. The CDR3 runs from the conserved cysteine through the conserved F or W. Fields, in order: CDR3 DNA, CDR3 protein, clone size, J gene, V gene, D gene. D genes are given only for firm matches. Clone size is given for some rows only: seen once, a few or many times, or a class if the clone is expanded.

DNA: TGTGCCGGCAGCTTATGGACAGACTACACCGGGGAGCTGTTTTTT; CDR3: CAGSLWTDYTGELFF; size: -; J: TRBJ2-2; V: TRBV7-2; D: -
DNA: TGTGCCAGCAGCTTAGATCAGGGGTATAGCAATCAGCCCCAGCATTTT; CDR3: CASSLDQGYSNQPQHF; size: -; J: TRBJ1-5; V: TRBV7-8; D: -
DNA: TGTGCTAGTGGTTTGGCCACAGGGACGGCTTTCTTT; CDR3: CASGLATGTAFF; size: -; J: TRBJ1-1; V: TRBV12-5; D: -
DNA: TGTGCCAGCAGCCGGACTAGCGGGTTCGGAAATGAGCAGTTCTTC; CDR3: CASSRTSGFGNEQFF; size: -; J: TRBJ2-1; V: TRBV9; D: TRBD2
DNA: TGTGCCAGTACCCCGGGTTACTCCTACAATGAGCAGTTCTTC; CDR3: CASTPGYSYNEQFF; size: -; J: TRBJ2-1; V: TRBV19; D: -
DNA: TGTGCCAGCAGCAAAAGAGCTCTTCGTCATCGGGGGTCCTATAATTCACCCCTCCACTTT; CDR3: CASSKRALRHRGSYNSPLHF; size: -; J: TRBJ1-6; V: TRBV21-1; D: -
DNA: TGTGCCAGTACAGGGACAGGGGTGGATTCTTTGCAGCCCCAGCATTTT; CDR3: CASTGTGVDSLQPQHF; size: -; J: TRBJ1-5; V: TRBV19; D: TRBD1
DNA: TGTGCCAGCAGTCCTAGCGGGGTTGCCTACAATGAGCAGTTCTTC; CDR3: CASSPSGVAYNEQFF; size: -; J: TRBJ2-1; V: TRBV7-2; D: TRBD2
DNA: TGTGCCAGCAGCTCCACGGGGACTGTGAACACTGAAGCTTTCTTT; CDR3: CASSSTGTVNTEAFF; size: -; J: TRBJ1-1; V: TRBV7-9; D: -
DNA: TGTGCCAGCAGTGGAGGGACAGAGATCTACGGGCAGTACTTC; CDR3: CASSGGTEIYGQYF; size: once; J: TRBJ2-7; V: TRBV6-1; D: TRBD1
DNA: TGTGCCAGCAGAAAGACAGGGTGGGGGCCAGATACGCAGTATTTT; CDR3: CASRKTGWGPDTQYF; size: -; J: TRBJ2-3; V: TRBV6-1; D: TRBD1
DNA: TGTGCCAGCTCACCCCGAGCAGGGGGCTACAATGAGCAGTTCTTC; CDR3: CASSPRAGGYNEQFF; size: -; J: TRBJ2-1; V: TRBV18; D: TRBD1
DNA: TGCGCCAGCAGCGTGGACAGGGAATGGGCCAAAAACATTCAGTACTTC; CDR3: CASSVDREWAKNIQYF; size: -; J: TRBJ2-4; V: TRBV5-1; D: TRBD1
DNA: TGTGCCTGGAGCCGGGGGTTTAGGGGGCAAAACCAAAACACTGAAGCTTTCTTT; CDR3: CAWSRGFRGQNQNTEAFF; size: -; J: TRBJ1-1; V: TRBV30; D: TRBD1
DNA: TGTGCCAGCAGCCTACAGGGGGGCACTGAAGCTTTCTTT; CDR3: CASSLQGGTEAFF; size: -; J: TRBJ1-1; V: TRBV5-4; D: TRBD1
DNA: TGTGCCAGCAGCCAAGGACAAGATAGGGAAAAACTGTTTTTT; CDR3: CASSQGQDREKLFF; size: -; J: TRBJ1-4; V: TRBV4-2; D: -
DNA: TGCGCCAGCAGCTACGGGACAAATTACGAGCAGTACTTC; CDR3: CASSYGTNYEQYF; size: -; J: TRBJ2-7; V: TRBV5-1; D: -
DNA: TGTGCCAGCAGTCGAATTCAGGGGGCCAAAAACATTCAGTACTTC; CDR3: CASSRIQGAKNIQYF; size: -; J: TRBJ2-4; V: TRBV2; D: -
DNA: TGTGCCAGCAGCTCACCTCCCCTAGTAGGAGATACGCAGTATTTT; CDR3: CASSSPPLVGDTQYF; size: -; J: TRBJ2-3; V: TRBV13; D: -
DNA: TGTGCCAGCAGCGTGCGGGGACTAGCGGGGGCCTCCACAGATACGCAGTATTTT; CDR3: CASSVRGLAGASTDTQYF; size: -; J: TRBJ2-3; V: TRBV9; D: TRBD2
DNA: TGCGCCAGCAGCCCCCGGGACATCTCCTACAATGAGCAGTTCTTC; CDR3: CASSPRDISYNEQFF; size: -; J: TRBJ2-1; V: TRBV5-1; D: -
DNA: TGTGCCAGCAGCTTAGAGCAGCGGGGGTCAGATACGCAGTATTTT; CDR3: CASSLEQRGSDTQYF; size: -; J: TRBJ2-3; V: TRBV7-9; D: TRBD2
DNA: TGTGCCGGGGGGGATACGCAGTATTTT; CDR3: CAGGDTQYF; size: once; J: TRBJ2-3; V: TRBV6-4; D: -
DNA: TGCGCCAGCAGCTTGGAGGGTCTAGCGGGGCCCGGCGGGGAGCTGTTTTTT; CDR3: CASSLEGLAGPGGELFF; size: -; J: TRBJ2-2; V: TRBV5-1; D: TRBD2
DNA: TGTGCCATCAGTGAGGGGGCGGAGACCCAGTACTTC; CDR3: CAISEGAETQYF; size: -; J: TRBJ2-5; V: TRBV10-3; D: -
DNA: TGCGCCAGCAGCCATGATGGACAGGGGGCATCTCAGCCCCAGCATTTT; CDR3: CASSHDGQGASQPQHF; size: few; J: TRBJ1-5; V: TRBV4-1; D: TRBD1
DNA: TGTGCCTGGAGTGAAGAGGACGAGCAGTACTTC; CDR3: CAWSEEDEQYF; size: -; J: TRBJ2-7; V: TRBV30; D: -